Sequencing of this T cell receptor (beta chain) was carried out in a study of PD-1 blockade in classical Hodgkin lymphoma. Regarding the study as a whole: Patients who responded completely had about the same baseline diversity as newly diagnosed patients.

About this clone: Its antigen is not known.

TCRdb's table, derived via immunoSEQ multiplex PCR, lists solely in-frame clones and lacks some. The sample contains tens of thousands of clones, less than 95% of which appear only once. Sample time point: cycle 4 day 1 (C4D1), after more than 5 weeks of nivolumab. Each patient's relapse followed autologous stem cell transplantation, and brentuximab vedotin exposure varied. Complete response, partial response or progressive disease made up the best responses. Trimming took 1 base from V and 0 from J, leaving 4 bases between them. From germline, CDR1 is SGHDT and CDR2 YYEEEE. This CDR3 is 13 amino acids long.

The V and J genes are TRBV5-6 and TRBJ1-1; no clear D gene. This material consisted of peripheral blood mononuclear cells (PBMCs), taken before the fourth cycle of nivolumab. This clonotype was sampled from a human donor with classical Hodgkin lymphoma. The chain's CDR3 is CASSLTLNTEAFF. The DNA of the CDR3 is TGTGCCAGCAGCTTGACATTGAACACTGAAGCTTTCTTT.